The 27 T cell receptor beta chains below all came from one sample that was sequenced in a study of cytomegalovirus exposure and HLA in healthy donors. The PCR made use of 60 Vbeta and 13 Jbeta primers. Method: immunoSEQ multiplex PCR; TCRdb's copy keeps in-frame clones and lacks some. The table lists around 130,000 clones, 79% of them singletons, with 2% to 2.5% in the top ten. The specimen sequenced was PBMCs. All receptors derive from a man aged 18 to 30 in good health and CMV-seronegative.

The chain carries TRBV7-9 and TRBJ1-2; D remains unclear. The ends were cut back, 5 bases at V and 5 bases at J, with 18 bases in the middle. The length of the CDR3 is 15 residues. Germline values: CDR1 SEHNR, CDR2 FQNEAQ (reference sequence). The CDR3 nucleotides are TGTGCCAGCAGCCCAGCACCGGCCTCGGGATATGGCTACACCTTC. It encodes CASSPAPASGYGYTF.

This clone is a singleton in its sample. This chain connects TRBV4-2 to TRBJ2-5; D is unresolved. V was cut by 0 bases and J by 5 bases, with 13 bases left in between. The CDR3 loop spans 15 amino acids. Germline values: CDR1 LGHNA, CDR2 YNFKEQ. Written as DNA, the CDR3 is TGTGCCAGCAGCCAAGAAGGTCGATCCGGGGAGACCCAGTACTTC. Translated, it gives CASSQEGRSGETQYF.

V and J are TRBV5-1 and TRBJ2-3; 13 bases line up with TRBD2. Germline V gives CDR1 SGHRS, CDR2 YFSETQ. The junction had 5 bases not matched to a gene; V was cut back by 3 bases and J by 1 base. The CDR3 is made up of 17 amino acids. This CDR3 reads CASSSWTSGRRTDTQYF. The CDR3 DNA is TGCGCCAGCAGCTCGTGGACTAGCGGGAGACGCACAGATACGCAGTATTTT.

The chain carries TRBV10-3 and TRBJ2-1; perhaps TRBD2 as D (5 bases). CDR3 size: 16 residues. The germline V and J ends were trimmed by 3 bases and 0 bases, with 12 bases remaining between them. Germline-derived CDR1 and CDR2 are ENHRY and SYGVKD. In nucleotides, the CDR3 is TGTGCCATCAGTGATGGCCTAGGGAGCTCCTACAATGAGCAGTTCTTC. It specifies CAISDGLGSSYNEQFF.

This clone was counted once. The chain links TRBV5-1 to TRBJ2-5, with 10 bases that match TRBD2. The CDR3 contains 16 residues. The germline V gene has CDR1 SGHRS and CDR2 YFSETQ. Trimming at V came to 6 bases and at J to 4 bases, leaving 12 bases not matched to a gene. CDR3 protein: CASTLAASGSGETQYF. Here the CDR3 DNA reads TGCGCCAGCACCCTGGCTGCTAGCGGGAGTGGAGAGACCCAGTACTTC.

This clone was observed a few times. The chain links TRBV5-1 to TRBJ1-1; 7 bases are shared with TRBD1. In germline, CDR1 is SGHRS, CDR2 YFSETQ. This CDR3 is built from 14 residues. The V gene end was trimmed by 4 bases and the J gene end by 2 bases; junction bases not matched to a gene: 5. The CDR3 sequence: CASSGGTANTEAFF. The CDR3 DNA sequence: TGCGCCAGCAGCGGCGGGACAGCTAACACTGAAGCTTTCTTT.

V usage is TRBV19 and J usage is TRBJ1-3; D remains ambiguous. Germline loops: CDR1 LNHDA, CDR2 SQIVND (reference sequence). Trimming left V 3 bases short and J 0 bases short, with 6 bases between. CDR3 length: 14 amino acids. The DNA for the CDR3 is TGTGCCAGTAGTATCCAAGCCTCTGGAAACACCATATATTTT. Protein sequence: CASSIQASGNTIYF.

The CDR3 sequence: CASRVTSGVQETQYF. The CDR3, as DNA: TGTGCCAGCAGGGTTACTAGCGGCGTCCAAGAGACCCAGTACTTC. The chain joins TRBV6-4 to TRBJ2-5, with 8 bases aligning to TRBD2. CDR3 length equals 15 residues. Germline V gene lookup returns CDR1 MRHNA and CDR2 SNTAGT. Losses at the gene ends were 6 bases for V and 1 base for J; bases not matched to a gene: 7.

The V and J genes are TRBV5-5 and TRBJ1-4, with unresolved D. This CDR3 has 17 residues. CDR1 is SGHKS, CDR2 YYEKEE, per germline (reference sequence). The V end was cut by 4 bases, the J end by 2 bases, with 18 bases between. CDR3 protein: CASSTLPLRGTNEKLFF. The CDR3 nucleotides are TGTGCCAGCAGCACCTTGCCCCTCAGAGGGACTAATGAAAAACTGTTTTTT.

This clone was recorded only once. The chain uses TRBV6-1 and TRBJ1-1, with D uncertain. V gave up 7 bases and J gave up 1 base, with 7 bases separating them. Germline values: CDR1 MNHNS, CDR2 SASEGT. This CDR3 spans 12 amino acids. The CDR3 sequence is CASMGGNTEAFF. As DNA, the CDR3 is TGTGCCAGCATGGGAGGGAACACTGAAGCTTTCTTT.

The genes are TRBV2 and TRBJ2-1; tentative D call: TRBD2 (6 bases). V was cut by 8 bases and J by 7 bases, with 12 bases left in between. Germline V gene data show CDR1 as SNHLY and CDR2 as FYNNEI. This CDR3 has 12 amino acids. The CDR3 DNA is TGTGCCAGCGAAGGGACTGGTAATGAGCAGTTCTTC. Its translation is CASEGTGNEQFF.

The CDR3 bases are TGTGCCAGCAGCTTAGATTGGACTAGCGTTTACGGGCAGTACGTC. Translation gives CASSLDWTSVYGQYV. The chain uses TRBV11-2 and TRBJ2-7; 9 nucleotides line up with TRBD2. Germline values: CDR1 SGHAT, CDR2 FQNNGV. CDR3 length: 15 amino acids.

A word on this clone: As the CDR3 is not closed by the conserved phenylalanine or tryptophan, this likely results from a read error. The V and J genes are TRBV2 and TRBJ2-3; TRBD2 might be the D (5 bases). V was pared by 7 bases and J by 6 bases, with 14 bases between. This CDR3 region has 13 residues. The germline CDR1 and CDR2 sequences are SNHLY and FYNNEI. Written as DNA, the CDR3 is TGTGCCAGCAACCCTCCAGGCGGGGATACGCAGTATGTT. Its protein is CASNPPGGDTQYV.

The CDR3 DNA reads TGTGCCAGCAGCGAACGGACAGGGGGCACTGAAGCTTTCTTT. It specifies CASSERTGGTEAFF. The rearrangement links TRBV9 to TRBJ1-1; 10 nucleotides agree with TRBD1. The CDR3 runs 14 residues. V shed 3 bases, J shed 4 bases, and the junction held 3 bases outside the gene matches. Germline V gene sequence: CDR1 SGDLS, CDR2 YYNGEE.

A few counts support this clone. The chain links TRBV2 to TRBJ1-1; D uncertain. V dropped 4 bases and J dropped 0 bases, with 12 bases sitting between them. Germline V gene lookup returns CDR1 SNHLY and CDR2 FYNNEI. The CDR3 has 15 residues. The CDR3, as DNA: TGTGCCAGCAGTGCCGGGAGATTCATGAACACTGAAGCTTTCTTT. It yields the protein CASSAGRFMNTEAFF.

This clone was counted once. The gene calls are TRBV7-2 and TRBJ2-1; 12 bases align to TRBD2. Germline V CDR1 and CDR2: SGHTA, FQGNSA. Trimming cost V 4 bases and J 6 bases; bases outside gene matches: 13. The CDR3 is made up of 18 amino acids. CDR3 DNA sequence: TGTGCCAGCAGCTCCCGGACTAGCGGGGCTTGGTGGGGCAATGAGCAGTTCTTC. It specifies CASSSRTSGAWWGNEQFF.

The genes are TRBV19 and TRBJ2-5, with TRBD1 matching over 9 bases. The assigned J gene may be wrong: the sequence end matches TRBJ2-7 better. CDR1 and CDR2 (germline): LNHDA, SQIVND (reference sequence). This CDR3 is built from 19 residues. The CDR3 here is CASSPGTGFNVPSFYEQYF. The CDR3 bases are TGTGCCAGTAGTCCAGGGACAGGGTTTAATGTCCCAAGCTTCTACGAGCAGTACTTC.

This chain uses TRBV19 with TRBJ1-1; TRBD1 matches at 7 bases. This CDR3 region has 13 residues. The germline CDR1 and CDR2 sequences are LNHDA and SQIVND (reference sequence). The ends lost 6 bases at V and 8 bases at J; junction bases unmatched: 9. The CDR3 sequence is CASRLTRDSEAFF. The CDR3 DNA is TGTGCCAGTAGGCTCACTAGGGACAGCGAAGCTTTCTTT.

The V gene is TRBV19, the J gene TRBJ1-5; the D is unclear. Trimming shortened V by 4 bases and J by 5 bases, and 9 bases separated the two germline ends. The CDR3 contains 13 residues. Germline CDR1 LNHDA, CDR2 SQIVND (reference sequence). CDR3 amino acids: CASSNNRDQPQHF. The DNA of the CDR3 is TGTGCCAGTAGTAACAACAGAGATCAGCCCCAGCATTTT.

The chain uses TRBV6-8 and TRBJ2-3; 7 bases are shared with TRBD2. The CDR3 extends over 18 amino acids. Germline V gene data show CDR1 as MNHGY and CDR2 as SAAAGT. Trimming at V came to 8 bases and at J to 1 base, leaving 18 bases not matched to a gene. This CDR3 is CASPPSPGPGGCTDTQYF. CDR3 bases: TGTGCCAGCCCACCTTCCCCGGGCCCGGGAGGATGCACAGATACGCAGTATTTT.

This chain uses TRBV28 with TRBJ2-7, with TRBD1 as a possible D gene (8 bases). This CDR3 contains 17 residues. Germline V CDR1 and CDR2: MDHEN, SYDVKM. With 1 base removed from V and 10 bases from J, the gap between germline ends came to 26 bases. CDR3 DNA: TGTGCCAGCAGTTTATATGGGGGGGCAGGGGGCGGGTTTGAACAGTACTTC. Its protein product is CASSLYGGAGGGFEQYF.

This clone has only one observation. J is TRBJ2-3 and V is TRBV7-9, with D tentatively TRBD1 (5 bases). V lost 6 bases and J 2 bases, leaving 24 bases between the germline ends. This CDR3 has 18 amino acids. Germline-derived CDR1 and CDR2 are SEHNR and FQNEAQ (reference sequence). The CDR3 spells CASSSRQLLLTNTDTQYF. The DNA for the CDR3 is TGTGCCAGCAGTTCAAGACAGCTCTTACTGACGAACACAGATACGCAGTATTTT. The entire variable domain, with the rest obtained from reference TRBV7-9 and TRBJ2-3, is as follows: DTGVSQNPRHKITKRGQNVTFRCDPISEHNRLYWYRQTLGQGPEFLTYFQNEAQLEKSRLLSDRFSAERPKGSFSTLEIQRTEQGDSAMYLCASSSRQLLLTNTDTQYFGPGTRLTVL.

The gene calls are TRBV11-2 and TRBJ2-7; 8 nucleotides match TRBD2. The V segment lost 5 bases and the J segment 3 bases; nucleotides outside the gene matches: 12. Germline V lookup: CDR1 SGHAT, CDR2 FQNNGV. This CDR3 comprises 16 residues. The CDR3 is CASSPWGAGVNYEQYV. Written as DNA, the CDR3 is TGTGCCAGCAGCCCGTGGGGAGCGGGAGTCAACTACGAGCAGTACGTC.

This clone was detected only a few times. The gene calls are TRBV5-1 and TRBJ2-1, with 9 bases lining up with TRBD2. V shed 4 bases, J shed 0 bases, and the junction held 5 bases outside the gene matches. This CDR3 spans 16 amino acids. From germline, CDR1 is SGHRS and CDR2 YFSETQ. The CDR3 coding sequence is TGCGCCAGCAGCATCGATAGCGGGAGCTCCTACAATGAGCAGTTCTTC. Translation gives CASSIDSGSSYNEQFF.

The gene calls are TRBV12-2 and TRBJ1-4; the table's D call, TRBD1, was not checked against the DNA. TRBV12-2 is termed a pseudogene. The CDR3 runs to 16 residues. In DNA, the CDR3 is TGTGCAAGTCGCTCCCCAGGGGGACAGCCTAATGAAAAACTGTTTTTT. It yields the protein CASRSPGGQPNEKLFF.

The chain joins TRBV7-6 to TRBJ2-2; 9 nucleotides agree with TRBD2. The CDR3 spans 16 residues. Germline V CDR1 and CDR2: SGHVS, FNYEAQ. V shed 5 bases and J 0 bases; nucleotides not matched to a gene: 4. The CDR3 coding sequence is TGTGCCAGCAGCAGGGTAGCGGGAGCGAACACCGGGGAGCTGTTTTTT. The encoded protein is CASSRVAGANTGELFF.

The V gene is TRBV4-1, the J gene TRBJ2-3; 7 nucleotides agree with TRBD2. Germline V lookup: CDR1 MGHRA, CDR2 YSYEKL. V shed 4 bases and J 2 bases; nucleotides not matched to a gene: 12. The CDR3 is 17 residues long. CDR3 residues: CASSPGVSSGPTDTQYF. In nucleotides, the CDR3 is TGCGCCAGCAGCCCGGGTGTGTCTAGCGGACCCACAGATACGCAGTATTTT.